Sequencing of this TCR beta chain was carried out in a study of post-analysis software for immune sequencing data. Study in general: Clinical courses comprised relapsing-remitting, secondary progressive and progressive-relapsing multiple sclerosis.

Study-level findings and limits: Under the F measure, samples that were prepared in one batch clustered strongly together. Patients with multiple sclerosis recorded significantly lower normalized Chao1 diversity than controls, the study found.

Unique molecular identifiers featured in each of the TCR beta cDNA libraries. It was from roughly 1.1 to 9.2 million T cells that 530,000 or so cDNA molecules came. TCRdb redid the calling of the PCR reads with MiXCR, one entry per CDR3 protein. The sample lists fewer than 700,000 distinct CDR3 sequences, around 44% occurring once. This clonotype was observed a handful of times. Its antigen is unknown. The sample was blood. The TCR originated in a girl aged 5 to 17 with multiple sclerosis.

CDR3 sequence (DNA): TGCAGCGGCGTATTATCCTCCTACGAGCAGTACTTC. Encoded protein: CSGVLSSYEQYF. The rearrangement links TRBV29-1 to TRBJ2-7; D is ambiguous. The V end was cut by 7 bases, the J end by 0 bases, with 10 bases between. The CDR3 loop spans 12 amino acids. Per the germline V gene, CDR1 is SQVTM and CDR2 is ANQGSEA.